The clone carrying this TCR beta chain ranks as medium-sized (0.01 to 0.1%). The antigen remains unidentified. Total RNA (around 500 ng) served as template for TCR beta cDNA synthesis primed by a constant-region primer. Three nested multiplex PCR rounds of slightly modified ARM-PCR generated TCR beta libraries. Use of TRBV1-TRBV30 forward primers with a C-beta reverse primer characterized the first two PCR rounds, which lasted about 11 cycles each. MiXCR was run by TCRdb on the multiplex PCR reads, yielding one entry per CDR3 protein. The table has some 95,000 distinct CDR3 sequences, approximately 72% seen once. These data originate in a study of tumor-infiltrating lymphocytes in primary liver carcinoma. Study context: Sample yields, roughly 3.5 to 8 million productive TCRbeta reads, were similar across the tissue types. Study outcomes and limitations: Paired tumor-adjacent and tumor-blood samples overlapped less than tumor region pairs did.

Unsorted bulk tissue of about 18-32 mg yielded co-extracted RNA and DNA. Resection treated the patients' primary liver carcinoma. Chronic HBV infection affected patients, none of whom had received treatment. The germline gives CDR1 SGHAT, CDR2 FQNNGV. This CDR3 is 15 amino acids long. Trimming stripped 5 bases from V and 0 bases from J, with 14 bases between. The sequence was collected from a middle-aged man with primary liver carcinoma and hepatitis B virus infection. The specimen was tumor-adjacent normal liver tissue. V gene TRBV11-2 combines with J gene TRBJ2-7; possible D gene TRBD2, 7 bases. The CDR3 protein is CASSPRGASSYEQYF. CDR3 nucleotide sequence: TGTGCCAGCAGCCCCCGGGGGGCGAGCTCCTACGAGCAGTACTTC.